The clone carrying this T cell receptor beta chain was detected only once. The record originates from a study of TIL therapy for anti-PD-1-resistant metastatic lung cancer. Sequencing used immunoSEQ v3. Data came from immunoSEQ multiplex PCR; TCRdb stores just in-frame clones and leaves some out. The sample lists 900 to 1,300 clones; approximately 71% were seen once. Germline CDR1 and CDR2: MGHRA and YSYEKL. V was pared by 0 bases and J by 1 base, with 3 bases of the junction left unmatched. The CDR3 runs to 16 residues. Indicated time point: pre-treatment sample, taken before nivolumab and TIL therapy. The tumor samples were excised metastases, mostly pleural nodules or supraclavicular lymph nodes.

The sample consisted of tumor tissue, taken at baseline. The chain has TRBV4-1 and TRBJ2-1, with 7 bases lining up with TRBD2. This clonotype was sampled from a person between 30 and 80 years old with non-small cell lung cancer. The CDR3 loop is CASSQDSGGSYNEQFF. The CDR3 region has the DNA TGCGCCAGCAGCCAAGATTCGGGGGGTTCCTACAATGAGCAGTTCTTC.